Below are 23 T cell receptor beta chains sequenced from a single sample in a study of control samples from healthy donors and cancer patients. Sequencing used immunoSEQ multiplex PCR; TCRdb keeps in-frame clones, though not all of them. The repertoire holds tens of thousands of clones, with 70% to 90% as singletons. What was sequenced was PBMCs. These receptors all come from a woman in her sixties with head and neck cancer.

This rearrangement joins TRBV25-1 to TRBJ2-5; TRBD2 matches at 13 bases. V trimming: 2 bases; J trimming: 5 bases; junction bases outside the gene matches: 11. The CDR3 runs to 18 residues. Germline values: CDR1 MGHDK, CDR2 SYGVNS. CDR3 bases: TGTGCCAGCAGTGAAAAGACTAGCGGGAGGACTCGGGCGGAGACCCAGTACTTC. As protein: CASSEKTSGRTRAETQYF. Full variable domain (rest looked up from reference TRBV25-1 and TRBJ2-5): EADIYQTPRYLVIGTGKKITLECSQTMGHDKMYWYQQDPGMELHLIHYSYGVNSTEKGDLSSESTVSRIRTEHFPLTLESARPSHTSQYLCASSEKTSGRTRAETQYFGPGTRLLVL.

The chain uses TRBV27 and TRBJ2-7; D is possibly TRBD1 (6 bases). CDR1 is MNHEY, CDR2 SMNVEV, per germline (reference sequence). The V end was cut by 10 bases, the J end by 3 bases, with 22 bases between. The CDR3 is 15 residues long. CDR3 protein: CATSVMGRGSYEQYF. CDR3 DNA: TGTGCCACCTCCGTCATGGGCAGGGGTAGCTACGAGCAGTACTTC.

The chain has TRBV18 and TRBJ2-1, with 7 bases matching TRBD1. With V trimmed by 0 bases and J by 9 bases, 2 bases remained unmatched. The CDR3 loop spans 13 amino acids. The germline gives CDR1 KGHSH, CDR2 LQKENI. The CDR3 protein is CASSPPGQAEQFF. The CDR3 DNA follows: TGTGCCAGCTCACCACCAGGACAGGCTGAGCAGTTCTTC.

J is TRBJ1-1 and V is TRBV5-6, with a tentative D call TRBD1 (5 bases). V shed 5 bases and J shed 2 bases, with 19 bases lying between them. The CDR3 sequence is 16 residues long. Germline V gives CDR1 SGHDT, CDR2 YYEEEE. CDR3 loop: CASSSDTLPENTEAFF. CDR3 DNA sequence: TGTGCCAGCAGTTCGGACACCTTACCTGAAAACACTGAAGCTTTCTTT.

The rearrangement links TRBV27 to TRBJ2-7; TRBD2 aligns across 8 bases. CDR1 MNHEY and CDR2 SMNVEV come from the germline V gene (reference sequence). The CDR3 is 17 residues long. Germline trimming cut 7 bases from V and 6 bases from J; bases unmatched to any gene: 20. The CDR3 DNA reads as TGTGCCAGCACCAATACTCCCGGGGAGCGGGAGTATCTCGAGCAGTACTTC. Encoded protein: CASTNTPGEREYLEQYF.

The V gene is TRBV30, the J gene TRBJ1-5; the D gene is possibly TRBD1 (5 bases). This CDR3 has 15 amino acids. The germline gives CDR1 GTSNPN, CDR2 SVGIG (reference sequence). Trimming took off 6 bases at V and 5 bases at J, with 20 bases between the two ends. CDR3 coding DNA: TGTGCCTGCGACCCGGGACCTAGAGGGGATCAGCCCCAGCATTTT. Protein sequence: CACDPGPRGDQPQHF.

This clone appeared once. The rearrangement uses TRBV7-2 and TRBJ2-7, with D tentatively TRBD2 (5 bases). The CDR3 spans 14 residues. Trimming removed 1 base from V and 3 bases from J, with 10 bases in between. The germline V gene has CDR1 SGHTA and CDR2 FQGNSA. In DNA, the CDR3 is TGTGCCAGCAGCTTAGGAGGGAGTATCTACGAGCAGTACTTC. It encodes CASSLGGSIYEQYF.

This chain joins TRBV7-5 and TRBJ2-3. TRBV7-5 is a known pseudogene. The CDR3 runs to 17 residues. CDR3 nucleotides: TGTGTCAGAAGCTTAGGAACGGCGGTCCGGGGGCCTAATACGCAGTATTTT. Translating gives CVRSLGTAVRGPNTQYF.

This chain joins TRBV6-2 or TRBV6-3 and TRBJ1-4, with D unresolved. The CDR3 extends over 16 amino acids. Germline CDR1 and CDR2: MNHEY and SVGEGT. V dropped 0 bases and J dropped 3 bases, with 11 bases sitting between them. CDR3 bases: TGTGCCAGCAGTTACTCGCGACACCTTGCTAATGAAAAACTGTTTTTT. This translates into CASSYSRHLANEKLFF.

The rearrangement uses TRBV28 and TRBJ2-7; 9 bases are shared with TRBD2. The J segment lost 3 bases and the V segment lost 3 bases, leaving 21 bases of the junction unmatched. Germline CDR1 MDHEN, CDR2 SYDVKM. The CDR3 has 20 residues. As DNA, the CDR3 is TGTGCCAGCAGTTTTTTTCGAACGGACCACTGGAGTAGCGGGAGCTACGAGCAGTACTTC. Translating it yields CASSFFRTDHWSSGSYEQYF.

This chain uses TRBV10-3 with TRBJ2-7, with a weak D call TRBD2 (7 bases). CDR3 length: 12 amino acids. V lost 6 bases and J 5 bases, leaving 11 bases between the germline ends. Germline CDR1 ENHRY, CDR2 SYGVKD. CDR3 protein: CAIREGGDEQYF. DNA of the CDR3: TGTGCCATCAGGGAAGGGGGGGACGAGCAGTACTTC.

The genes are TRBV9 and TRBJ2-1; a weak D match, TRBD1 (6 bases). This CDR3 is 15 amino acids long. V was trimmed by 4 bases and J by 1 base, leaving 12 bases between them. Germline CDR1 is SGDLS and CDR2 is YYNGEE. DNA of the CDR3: TGTGCCAGCAGCCCGCGGACAGCTTCCTACAATGAGCAGTTCTTC. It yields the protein CASSPRTASYNEQFF.

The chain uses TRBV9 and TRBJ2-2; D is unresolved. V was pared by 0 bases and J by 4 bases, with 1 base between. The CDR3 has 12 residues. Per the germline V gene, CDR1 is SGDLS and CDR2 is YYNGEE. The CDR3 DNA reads TGTGCCAGCAGCGTAGCCACCGGGGAGCTGTTTTTT. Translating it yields CASSVATGELFF.

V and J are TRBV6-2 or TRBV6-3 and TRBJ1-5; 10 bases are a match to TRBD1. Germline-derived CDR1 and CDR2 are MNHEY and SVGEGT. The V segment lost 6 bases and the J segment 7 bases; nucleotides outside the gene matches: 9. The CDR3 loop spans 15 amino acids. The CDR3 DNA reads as TGTGCCAGCAGCCAAGACAGGGGGCTAGAGCAGCCCCAGCATTTT. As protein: CASSQDRGLEQPQHF.

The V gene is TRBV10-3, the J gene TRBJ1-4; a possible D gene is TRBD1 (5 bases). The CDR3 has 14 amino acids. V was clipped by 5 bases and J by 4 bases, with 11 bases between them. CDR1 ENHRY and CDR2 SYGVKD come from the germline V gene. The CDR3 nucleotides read TGTGCCATCAGTCCCTCAGGGAATAATGAAAAACTGTTTTTT. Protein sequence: CAISPSGNNEKLFF.

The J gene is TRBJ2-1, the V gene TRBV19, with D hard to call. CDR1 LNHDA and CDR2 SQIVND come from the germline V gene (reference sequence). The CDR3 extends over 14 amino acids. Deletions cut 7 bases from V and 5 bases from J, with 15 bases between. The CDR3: CASTPFASNNEQFF. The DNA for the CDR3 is TGTGCCAGTACCCCCTTCGCGAGTAACAATGAGCAGTTCTTC.

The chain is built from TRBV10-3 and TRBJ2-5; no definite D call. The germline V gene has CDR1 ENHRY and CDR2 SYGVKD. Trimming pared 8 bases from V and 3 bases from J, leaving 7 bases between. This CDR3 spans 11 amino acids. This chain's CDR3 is CAIGREETQYF. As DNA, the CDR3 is TGTGCCATCGGCCGTGAAGAGACCCAGTACTTC.

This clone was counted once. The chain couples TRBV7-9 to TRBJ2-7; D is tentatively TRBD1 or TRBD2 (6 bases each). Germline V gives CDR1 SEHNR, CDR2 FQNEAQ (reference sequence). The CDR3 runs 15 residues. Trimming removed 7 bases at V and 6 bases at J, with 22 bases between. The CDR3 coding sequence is TGTGCCAGCATCCCTAGGGGGGCGGGAATCTTCGAGCAGTACTTC. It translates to CASIPRGAGIFEQYF.

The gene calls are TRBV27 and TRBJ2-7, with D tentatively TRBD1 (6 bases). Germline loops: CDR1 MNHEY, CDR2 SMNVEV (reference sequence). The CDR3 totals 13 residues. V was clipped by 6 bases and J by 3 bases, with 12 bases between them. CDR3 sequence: CASRMVQGYEQYF. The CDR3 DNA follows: TGTGCCAGCAGAATGGTACAGGGCTACGAGCAGTACTTC.

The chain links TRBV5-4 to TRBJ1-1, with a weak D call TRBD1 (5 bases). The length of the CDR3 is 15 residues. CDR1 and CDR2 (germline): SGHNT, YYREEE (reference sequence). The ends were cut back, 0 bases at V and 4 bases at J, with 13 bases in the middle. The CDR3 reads CASSLVGGGGTEAFF. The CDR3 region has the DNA TGTGCCAGCAGCTTGGTGGGGGGAGGTGGCACTGAAGCTTTCTTT.

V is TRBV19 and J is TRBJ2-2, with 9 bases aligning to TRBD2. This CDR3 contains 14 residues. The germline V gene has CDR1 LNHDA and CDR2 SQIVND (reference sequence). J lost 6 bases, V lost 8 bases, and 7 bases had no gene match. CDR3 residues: CASGGRAPPGELFF. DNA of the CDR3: TGTGCCAGTGGCGGGAGGGCCCCCCCCGGGGAGCTGTTTTTT. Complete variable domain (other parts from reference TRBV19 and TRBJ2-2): DGGITQSPKYLFRKEGQNVTLSCEQNLNHDAMYWYRQDPGQGLRLIYYSQIVNDFQKGDIAEGYSVSREKKESFPLTVTSAQKNPTAFYLCASGGRAPPGELFFGEGSRLTVL.

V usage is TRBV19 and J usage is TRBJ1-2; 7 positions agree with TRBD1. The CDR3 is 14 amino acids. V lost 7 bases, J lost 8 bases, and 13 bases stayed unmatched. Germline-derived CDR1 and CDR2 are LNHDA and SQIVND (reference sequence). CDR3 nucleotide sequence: TGTGCCAGTACTATGAACAGGGGAGATAGGGGCTACACCTTC. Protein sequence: CASTMNRGDRGYTF.

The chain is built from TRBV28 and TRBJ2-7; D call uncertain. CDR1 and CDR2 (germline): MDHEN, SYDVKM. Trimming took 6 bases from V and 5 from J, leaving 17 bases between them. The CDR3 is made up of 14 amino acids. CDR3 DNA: TGTGCCAGCAGCGATACTCGGATAGTGGACGAGCAGTACTTC. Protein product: CASSDTRIVDEQYF.